The 7 T cell receptor beta chains below come from one sample, sequenced in a study of blood T cell repertoires in COVID-19. Produced via immunoSEQ multiplex PCR; TCRdb's table is partial and in-frame only. The table includes under 500,000 clones, nearly 90% detected once. Source material: PBMCs or T cells enriched from blood (not recorded which). These receptors were collected from a woman aged 18-29 years with acute COVID-19.

This chain links TRBV3-1 (or the pseudogene TRBV3-2) with TRBJ1-2, with a tentative D call TRBD1 (6 bases). The CDR3 runs to 15 residues. V was clipped by 0 bases and J by 4 bases, with 12 bases between them. Germline V gene lookup returns CDR1 LGHDT and CDR2 YNNKEL (reference sequence). The DNA of the CDR3 is TGTGCCAGCAGCCAAGATAATCGACAGGCCTATGGCTACACCTTC. Amino acids: CASSQDNRQAYGYTF.

The rearrangement joins TRBV6-5 to TRBJ2-7, with a possible D match to TRBD2 (5 bases). Germline loops: CDR1 MNHEY, CDR2 SVGAGI. Trimming stripped 1 base from V and 4 bases from J, with 17 bases between. CDR3 length: 16 residues. The CDR3, as DNA: TGTGCCAGCAGTTACTTTTCGGGGAGAGGGCCTTACGAGCAGTACTTC. Encoded protein: CASSYFSGRGPYEQYF.

The chain has TRBV7-2 and TRBJ2-3, with D tentatively TRBD1 (5 bases). V dropped 5 bases and J dropped 5 bases, with 14 bases sitting between them. The CDR3 is made up of 14 amino acids. Germline loops: CDR1 SGHTA, CDR2 FQGNSA. The CDR3: CASSQTAGRDTQYF. CDR3 in DNA: TGTGCCAGCAGCCAGACAGCCGGAAGAGATACGCAGTATTTT.

This clone appeared once. The V gene is TRBV3-1 (or the pseudogene TRBV3-2), the J gene TRBJ1-4; D perhaps matches TRBD1 (6 bases). This CDR3 comprises 18 residues. Germline values: CDR1 LGHDT, CDR2 YNNKEL (reference sequence). V gave up 4 bases and J gave up 3 bases, with 21 bases separating them. The CDR3 DNA reads as TGTGCCAGCAGCCTTCGTTTACTGGGGGACATGGCTAATGAAAAACTGTTTTTT. Amino acid sequence: CASSLRLLGDMANEKLFF.

The chain is built from TRBV5-5 and TRBJ1-2, with 7 bases aligning to TRBD1. V shed 2 bases, J shed 7 bases, and the junction held 11 bases outside the gene matches. Germline V gives CDR1 SGHKS, CDR2 YYEKEE (reference sequence). This CDR3 is 15 amino acids long. Here the CDR3 DNA reads TGTGCCAGCAGCTTACCTCGGGACAGTCTCTTTGGCTACACCTTC. Translation: CASSLPRDSLFGYTF.

The V call is TRBV6-5, the J call TRBJ2-1; 8 bases line up with TRBD2. V trimming: 6 bases; J trimming: 5 bases; junction bases outside the gene matches: 9. The CDR3 is 15 amino acids. The germline V gene encodes CDR1 MNHEY and CDR2 SVGAGI. In nucleotides, the CDR3 is TGTGCCAGCAGCTTGAGCGGGAGACAGGACAATGAGCAGTTCTTC. It is translated as CASSLSGRQDNEQFF.

The rearrangement links TRBV3-1 (or the pseudogene TRBV3-2) to TRBJ2-1; D not certain. The CDR3 extends over 12 amino acids. V gave up 2 bases and J gave up 7 bases, with 6 bases separating them. CDR1 and CDR2 from the germline V gene are LGHDT and YNNKEL (reference sequence). The CDR3 region has the DNA TGTGCCAGCAGCCAAAACAATAATGAGCAGTTCTTC. Residues: CASSQNNNEQFF.